These T cell receptor beta chains were read from a single sample in a study of blood T cell repertoires in COVID-19. Profiling relied on immunoSEQ multiplex PCR, and the TCRdb table lists in-frame clones only, not all of them. The sample yields roughly 160,000 clones, 80% to 90% seen once. The specimen was peripheral blood. Source of these receptors: a woman aged 70-85 years who had recovered from COVID-19. The CDR3 runs from the conserved cysteine through the conserved F or W. A D gene is named only where the DNA matches it firmly. Not all rows give a size; the values are once, few, many and, for expanded clones, a class.

CDR3 protein: CASSPGAPDYGYTF
CDR3 DNA: TGTGCCAGCTCACCAGGGGCGCCCGACTATGGCTACACCTTC
J gene: TRBJ1-2
clone size: .
D gene: .
V gene: TRBV18

CDR3 protein: CASSLVAGNEKLFF
CDR3 DNA: TGCGCCAGCAGCTTGGTGGCAGGCAATGAAAAACTGTTTTTT
J gene: TRBJ1-4
clone size: .
D gene: .
V gene: TRBV5-1

CDR3 protein: CASSGTTRGDTQYF
CDR3 DNA: TGCGCCAGCAGCGGGACCACGCGGGGAGATACGCAGTATTTT
J gene: TRBJ2-3
clone size: .
D gene: .
V gene: TRBV5-1

CDR3 protein: CASSLGAASLRWDEQYF
CDR3 DNA: TGCGCCAGCAGCTTGGGAGCGGCTTCCCTTCGCTGGGACGAGCAGTACTTC
J gene: TRBJ2-7
clone size: .
D gene: .
V gene: TRBV5-1

CDR3 protein: CSVGDRAVYGYTF
CDR3 DNA: TGCAGCGTTGGGGACAGGGCTGTCTATGGCTACACCTTC
J gene: TRBJ1-2
clone size: .
D gene: TRBD1
V gene: TRBV29-1

CDR3 protein: CASSPDRASTDTQYF
CDR3 DNA: TGTGCCAGCAGCCCTGACAGGGCGAGCACAGATACGCAGTATTTT
J gene: TRBJ2-3
clone size: .
D gene: TRBD1
V gene: TRBV7-2

CDR3 protein: CASSLGGRLHF
CDR3 DNA: TGTGCCAGCAGCTTGGGGGGGCGCCTCCACTTT
J gene: TRBJ1-6
clone size: .
D gene: .
V gene: TRBV5-6

CDR3 protein: CASIERTGQPQHF
CDR3 DNA: TGTGCCAGCATTGAGAGAACAGGGCAGCCCCAGCATTTT
J gene: TRBJ1-5
clone size: .
D gene: .
V gene: TRBV2

CDR3 protein: CASSWDWDPSYEQYF
CDR3 DNA: TGTGCCAGCAGCTGGGACTGGGACCCATCCTACGAGCAGTACTTC
J gene: TRBJ2-7
clone size: .
D gene: .
V gene: TRBV7-9

CDR3 protein: CASSSRYGYTF
CDR3 DNA: TGTGCCAGCAGTTCCCGGTATGGCTACACCTTC
J gene: TRBJ1-2
clone size: .
D gene: .
V gene: TRBV12-3/TRBV12-4

CDR3 protein: CASSAGGLVGQGAAQHF
CDR3 DNA: TGTGCCAGCAGCGCCGGAGGCCTAGTGGGCCAGGGGGCGGCCCAGCATTTT
J gene: TRBJ1-5
clone size: .
D gene: TRBD1
V gene: TRBV5-4

CDR3 protein: CASSFPGQGGGYTF
CDR3 DNA: TGCGCCAGCAGCTTCCCCGGACAGGGGGGAGGCTACACCTTC
J gene: TRBJ1-2
clone size: once
D gene: TRBD1
V gene: TRBV5-1

CDR3 protein: CASSLRADTQYF
CDR3 DNA: TGTGCCAGCAGCTTAAGAGCAGATACGCAGTATTTT
J gene: TRBJ2-3
clone size: .
D gene: .
V gene: TRBV7-2

CDR3 protein: CASSPDRDRETQYF
CDR3 DNA: TGTGCCAGCAGCCCAGACAGGGATCGAGAGACCCAGTACTTC
J gene: TRBJ2-5
clone size: .
D gene: TRBD1
V gene: TRBV7-3

CDR3 protein: CASNRGQKDSPLHF
CDR3 DNA: TGTGCCAGTAACCGGGGACAGAAAGATTCACCCCTCCACTTT
J gene: TRBJ1-6
clone size: .
D gene: TRBD1
V gene: TRBV28

CDR3 protein: CATSSQLASTDTQYF
CDR3 DNA: TGTGCCACCAGCAGCCAACTAGCATCCACAGATACGCAGTATTTT
J gene: TRBJ2-3
clone size: .
D gene: .
V gene: TRBV15

CDR3 protein: CASSTRHHTGELFF
CDR3 DNA: TGTGCCAGCAGCACCCGACACCACACCGGGGAGCTGTTTTTT
J gene: TRBJ2-2
clone size: .
D gene: .
V gene: TRBV7-8

CDR3 protein: CASSLATSEETQYF
CDR3 DNA: TGCGCCAGCAGCTTGGCGACTAGCGAAGAGACCCAGTACTTC
J gene: TRBJ2-5
clone size: .
D gene: TRBD2
V gene: TRBV5-1

CDR3 protein: CASSSGVVEAFF
CDR3 DNA: TGTGCCAGCAGCTCAGGGGTCGTTGAAGCTTTCTTT
J gene: TRBJ1-1
clone size: .
D gene: .
V gene: TRBV11-1

CDR3 protein: CASSLPDRGNTEAFF
CDR3 DNA: TGTGCCAGCAGCTTACCCGACAGGGGGAACACTGAAGCTTTCTTT
J gene: TRBJ1-1
clone size: .
D gene: TRBD1
V gene: TRBV7-2